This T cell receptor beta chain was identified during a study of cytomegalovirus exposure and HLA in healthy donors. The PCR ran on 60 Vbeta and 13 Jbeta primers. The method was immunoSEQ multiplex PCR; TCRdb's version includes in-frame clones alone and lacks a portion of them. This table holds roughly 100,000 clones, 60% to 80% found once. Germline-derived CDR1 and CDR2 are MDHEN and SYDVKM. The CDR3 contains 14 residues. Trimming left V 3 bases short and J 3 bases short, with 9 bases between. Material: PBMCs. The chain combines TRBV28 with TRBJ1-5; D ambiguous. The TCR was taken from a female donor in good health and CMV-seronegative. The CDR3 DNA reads TGTGCCAGCAGTTTTGGAGGGATCAATCAGCCCCAGCATTTT. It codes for CASSFGGINQPQHF.